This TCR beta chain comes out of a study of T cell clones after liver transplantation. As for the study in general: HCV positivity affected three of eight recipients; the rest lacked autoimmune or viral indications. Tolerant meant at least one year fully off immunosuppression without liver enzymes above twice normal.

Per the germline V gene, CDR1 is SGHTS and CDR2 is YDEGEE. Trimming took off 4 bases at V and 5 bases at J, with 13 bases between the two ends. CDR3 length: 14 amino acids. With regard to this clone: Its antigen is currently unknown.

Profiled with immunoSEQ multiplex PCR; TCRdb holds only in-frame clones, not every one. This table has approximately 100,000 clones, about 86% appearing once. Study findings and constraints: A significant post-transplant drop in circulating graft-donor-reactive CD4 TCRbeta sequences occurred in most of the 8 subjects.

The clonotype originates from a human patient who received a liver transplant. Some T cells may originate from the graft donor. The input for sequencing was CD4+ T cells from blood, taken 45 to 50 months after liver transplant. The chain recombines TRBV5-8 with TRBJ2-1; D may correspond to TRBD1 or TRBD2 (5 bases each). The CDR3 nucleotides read TGTGCCAGCAGCCCCGGGGCTCGAAACAATGAGCAGTTCTTC. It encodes CASSPGARNNEQFF.